This T cell receptor (beta chain) comes out of a study of blood T cells in healthy people across ages. A second about 7 to 11 cycle PCR used barcoded and J-beta primers. TCRdb fed the 5' RACE reads into MiXCR, producing one record per CDR3 protein. The table includes 850,000 to 1,000,000 distinct CDR3 sequences, 40% to 60% detected once. In germline, CDR1 is SGHTA, CDR2 FQGNSA. Trimming removed 4 bases from V and 1 base from J; junction bases left unmatched: 2. There are 14 residues in the CDR3. What was sequenced was blood. The chain links TRBV7-2 to TRBJ2-5; 8 nucleotides line up with TRBD1. The origin of this receptor is a young man in good health. CDR3 DNA: TGTGCCAGCAGCTCCGACAGGGGCCAAGAGACCCAGTACTTC. Amino acids: CASSSDRGQETQYF.